Listed below are T cell receptor beta chains from one sample, sequenced in a study of cytomegalovirus exposure and HLA in healthy donors. Measured with immunoSEQ multiplex PCR; TCRdb has only the in-frame clones, and not every one. The data contain over 150,000 clones, roughly 79% of them singletons. The sequencing input was PBMCs. The receptors come from a male donor in good health and CMV-seronegative. CDR3s include the opening cysteine and the closing phenylalanine or tryptophan. The order of the fields is clone size, J gene, D gene, V gene, CDR3 protein, CDR3 DNA. D genes are given only for firm matches. The size field is filled for only some rows; it gives once, few, many or a size class.

>NA|TRBJ1-1|NA|TRBV27
CASQRGHGPNTEAFF
TGTGCCTCCCAGAGGGGACACGGACCGAACACTGAAGCTTTCTTT
>NA|TRBJ2-1|TRBD2|TRBV7-9
CASSPWGRGGIGEQFF
TGTGCCAGCAGCCCTTGGGGGCGGGGGGGAATCGGTGAGCAGTTCTTC
>NA|TRBJ2-5|NA|TRBV20-1
CSAIAQETQYF
TGCAGTGCTATAGCGCAAGAGACCCAGTACTTC
>NA|TRBJ2-7|TRBD2|TRBV6-5
CASGRGRGSYEQYF
TGTGCCAGTGGTCGCGGGAGGGGCTCCTACGAGCAGTACTTC
>NA|TRBJ2-1|TRBD2|TRBV30
CAWSKGLREQFF
TGTGCCTGGAGTAAGGGACTACGTGAGCAGTTCTTC
>NA|TRBJ2-6|NA|TRBV2
CASRVDSGANVLTF
TGTGCCAGCAGAGTAGACTCTGGGGCCAACGTCCTGACTTTC
>NA|TRBJ2-3|NA|TRBV4-3
CASSYSGGGSTDTQYF
TGCGCCAGCAGTTACTCGGGGGGCGGGAGTACAGATACGCAGTATTTT
>NA|TRBJ2-3|TRBD2|TRBV6-5
CASSRTSGRTQYF
TGTGCCAGCAGTAGGACTAGCGGGCGTACGCAGTATTTT
>NA|TRBJ2-1|TRBD2|TRBV4-1
CASSQLSRGGKNEQFF
TGCGCCAGCAGCCAACTCTCGCGGGGGGGAAAAAATGAGCAGTTCTTC
>NA|TRBJ2-3|TRBD2|TRBV19
CASRTSGDRYTQYF
TGTGCCAGTAGAACTAGCGGGGATAGGTATACGCAGTATTTT
>NA|TRBJ2-1|NA|TRBV6-1
CASSRGAGEQFF
TGTGCCAGCAGTCGGGGGGCAGGTGAGCAGTTCTTC
>NA|TRBJ1-2|NA|TRBV6-4
CASSDSMGAGYTF
TGTGCCAGCAGTGACTCGATGGGAGCTGGCTACACCTTC
>NA|TRBJ1-5|NA|TRBV15
CATSAGRNQPQHF
TGTGCCACCAGCGCGGGGCGGAATCAGCCCCAGCATTTT
>NA|TRBJ2-3|TRBD1|TRBV27
CASTGLGTASTDTQYF
TGTGCCAGCACTGGTCTTGGGACAGCTAGCACAGATACGCAGTATTTT
>once|TRBJ2-3|TRBD2|TRBV29-1
CSVVRLAGGTNTQYF
TGCAGCGTTGTTAGACTAGCGGGAGGCACAAATACGCAGTATTTT
>NA|TRBJ2-1|NA|TRBV15
CATSPILGNEQFF
TGTGCCACCAGCCCTATTCTAGGAAATGAGCAGTTCTTC
>NA|TRBJ2-4|TRBD1|TRBV7-8
CASSPSGTANIQYF
TGTGCCAGCAGCCCCTCCGGGACAGCAAACATTCAGTACTTC
>NA|TRBJ1-1|TRBD1|TRBV30
CAFAGGFGGAFF
TGTGCCTTCGCAGGGGGCTTCGGTGGAGCTTTCTTT
>NA|TRBJ1-2|NA|TRBV4-1
CASSQEHTGLYGYTF
TGCGCCAGCAGCCAAGAACATACAGGGCTCTATGGCTACACCTTC
>NA|TRBJ2-2|NA|TRBV11-3
CASSPRQNTGELFF
TGTGCCAGCAGCCCGAGACAGAACACCGGGGAGCTGTTTTTT
>NA|TRBJ1-1|NA|TRBV27
CASQTGGTEAFF
TGTGCCAGCCAGACGGGGGGCACTGAAGCTTTCTTT
>NA|TRBJ1-5|TRBD1|TRBV7-3
CASSLAGGQPQHF
TGTGCCAGCAGCCTAGCAGGGGGTCAGCCCCAGCATTTT
>NA|TRBJ2-7|TRBD1|TRBV19
CASASGTGVSYEQYF
TGTGCCAGTGCGTCGGGGACAGGGGTCTCCTACGAGCAGTACTTC
>NA|TRBJ1-5|TRBD1|TRBV5-1
CASSPYRGQGPRVGNQPQHF
TGCGCCAGCAGCCCGTACCGGGGACAGGGGCCAAGGGTAGGCAATCAGCCCCAGCATTTT
>NA|TRBJ1-6|NA|TRBV1
CTSSQDFSEVPPWSNSPLHF
TGCACCAGCAGCCAAGATTTCTCAGAAGTCCCCCCATGGTCGAATTCACCCCTCCACTTT
>few|TRBJ1-2|NA|TRBV2
CASSEFSQGAYGYTF
TGTGCCAGCAGTGAGTTTTCACAGGGCGCCTATGGCTACACCTTC
>NA|TRBJ2-3|NA|TRBV25-1
CASIGRSGTQYF
TGTGCCAGCATCGGGCGAAGCGGTACGCAGTATTTT
>NA|TRBJ2-7|TRBD1|TRBV27
CASSLGGQGAGEQYF
TGTGCCAGCAGTTTAGGGGGACAGGGGGCTGGCGAGCAGTACTTC
>NA|TRBJ2-7|TRBD1|TRBV9
CASSVETGGDEQYF
TGTGCCAGCAGCGTAGAGACAGGGGGGGACGAGCAGTACTTC
>NA|TRBJ1-5|NA|TRBV6-1
CASSEAGSPNQPQHF
TGTGCCAGCAGTGAAGCAGGGAGTCCCAATCAGCCCCAGCATTTT
>NA|TRBJ1-5|TRBD1|TRBV6-1
CASSRDRENQPQHF
TGTGCCAGCAGCCGGGACAGGGAAAATCAGCCCCAGCATTTT
>NA|TRBJ2-1|NA|TRBV28
CASSRGQTLYNEQFF
TGTGCCAGCAGTCGCGGACAGACTCTCTACAATGAGCAGTTCTTC
>NA|TRBJ2-1|TRBD2|TRBV7-9
CASSAETSGPYNEQFF
TGTGCCAGCAGCGCGGAGACTAGCGGACCTTACAATGAGCAGTTCTTC
>NA|TRBJ1-5|TRBD1|TRBV19
CASSPRSGQNNQPQHF
TGTGCCAGTAGTCCCCGATCGGGACAGAACAATCAGCCCCAGCATTTT
>NA|TRBJ1-1|NA|TRBV20-1
CSASSTGTAFF
TGCAGTGCTAGTTCAACAGGGACGGCTTTCTTT
>NA|TRBJ2-1|NA|TRBV30
CAWSGLQGHEQFF
TGTGCCTGGAGTGGCCTACAGGGTCATGAGCAGTTCTTC
>NA|TRBJ2-7|NA|TRBV2
CASSPSGDEQYF
TGTGCCAGCAGTCCATCAGGGGACGAGCAGTACTTC
>NA|TRBJ1-1|TRBD1|TRBV28
CASSFRTGNTEAFF
TGTGCCAGCAGTTTTAGGACAGGGAACACTGAAGCTTTCTTT
>NA|TRBJ2-3|TRBD2|TRBV7-6
CASSLVAVASGGLTDTQYF
TGTGCCAGCAGCTTAGTAGCTGTGGCTAGCGGGGGCCTCACAGATACGCAGTATTTT
>NA|TRBJ2-1|NA|TRBV28
CAIEQGSSYNEQFF
TGTGCCATCGAACAGGGTAGCTCCTACAATGAGCAGTTCTTC
>few|TRBJ1-2|TRBD1|TRBV28
CASSGGQRQHYGYTF
TGTGCCAGCAGTGGGGGACAGCGCCAACACTATGGCTACACCTTC
>NA|TRBJ2-5|NA|TRBV28
CASSQGGQQETQYF
TGTGCCAGCAGCCAGGGGGGACAGCAAGAGACCCAGTACTTC
>NA|TRBJ1-1|TRBD1|TRBV20-1
CRKTGGNEAFF
TGCAGGAAGACAGGGGGGAATGAAGCTTTCTTT
>NA|TRBJ1-2|NA|TRBV6-6
CASSYDTANYGYTF
TGTGCCAGCAGTTACGACACCGCTAACTATGGCTACACCTTC
>few|TRBJ2-6|TRBD2|TRBV15
CATSRDKRGQSGANVLTF
TGTGCCACCAGCAGAGACAAGCGGGGGCAGTCGGGGGCCAACGTCCTGACTTTC
>once|TRBJ2-1|NA|TRBV7-3
CASSAGPNNEQFF
TGTGCCAGCAGCGCGGGACCAAACAATGAGCAGTTCTTC
>NA|TRBJ2-4|NA|TRBV6-5
CASTGTFNGVQYF
TGTGCCAGCACCGGGACTTTCAATGGGGTTCAGTACTTC
>NA|TRBJ2-6|NA|TRBV28
CASSSPSGTGANVLTF
TGTGCCAGCAGTTCGCCTTCGGGGACTGGGGCCAACGTCCTGACTTTC